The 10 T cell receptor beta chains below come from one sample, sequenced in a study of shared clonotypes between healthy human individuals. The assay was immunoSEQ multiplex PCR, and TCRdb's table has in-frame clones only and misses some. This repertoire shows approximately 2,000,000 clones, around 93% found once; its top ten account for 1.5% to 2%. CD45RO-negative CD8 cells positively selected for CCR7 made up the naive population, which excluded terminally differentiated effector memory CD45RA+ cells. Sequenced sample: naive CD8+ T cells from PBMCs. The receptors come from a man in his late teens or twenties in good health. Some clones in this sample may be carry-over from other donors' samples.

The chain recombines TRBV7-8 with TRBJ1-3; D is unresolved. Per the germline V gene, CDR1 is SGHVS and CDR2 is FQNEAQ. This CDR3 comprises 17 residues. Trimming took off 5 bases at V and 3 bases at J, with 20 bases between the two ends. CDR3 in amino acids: CASSPPMGVTGGNTIYF. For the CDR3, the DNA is TGTGCCAGCAGCCCCCCAATGGGTGTCACGGGTGGAAACACCATATATTTT.

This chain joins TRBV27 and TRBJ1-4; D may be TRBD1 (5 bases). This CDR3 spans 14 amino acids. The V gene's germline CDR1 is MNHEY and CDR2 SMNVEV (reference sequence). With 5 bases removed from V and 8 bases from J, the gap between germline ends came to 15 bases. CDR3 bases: TGTGCCAGCAGTAATCAGGGCGTAAAGGAAAAACTGTTTTTT. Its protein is CASSNQGVKEKLFF.

The DNA of the CDR3 is TGTGCCAGCAGCCCGAGCGGACTAGCGGGAGATAATGAGCAGTTCTTC. This sequence encodes CASSPSGLAGDNEQFF. This chain links TRBV9 with TRBJ2-1; 13 nucleotides align to TRBD2. The CDR3 spans 16 residues. The V segment lost 4 bases and the J segment 7 bases; nucleotides outside the gene matches: 8. The germline V gene encodes CDR1 SGDLS and CDR2 YYNGEE.

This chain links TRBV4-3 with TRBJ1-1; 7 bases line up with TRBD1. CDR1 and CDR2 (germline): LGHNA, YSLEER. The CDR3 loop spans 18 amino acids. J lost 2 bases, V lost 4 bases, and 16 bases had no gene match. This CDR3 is CASSRRLLKAGGNTEAFF. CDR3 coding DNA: TGCGCCAGCAGCCGACGATTATTGAAAGCAGGGGGTAACACTGAAGCTTTCTTT.

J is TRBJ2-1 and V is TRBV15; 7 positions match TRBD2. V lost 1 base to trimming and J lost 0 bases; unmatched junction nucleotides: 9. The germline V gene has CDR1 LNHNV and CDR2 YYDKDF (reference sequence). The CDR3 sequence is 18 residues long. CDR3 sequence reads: CATSRVVGGGSSYNEQFF. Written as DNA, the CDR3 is TGTGCCACCAGCAGAGTGGTGGGGGGAGGGAGCTCCTACAATGAGCAGTTCTTC.

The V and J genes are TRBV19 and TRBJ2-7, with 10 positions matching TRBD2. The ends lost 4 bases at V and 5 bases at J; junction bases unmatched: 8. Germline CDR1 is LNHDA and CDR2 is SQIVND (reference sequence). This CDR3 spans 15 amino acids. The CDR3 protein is CASSSLAGAGDEQYF. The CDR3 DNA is TGTGCCAGTAGTAGTCTAGCGGGAGCCGGCGACGAGCAGTACTTC.

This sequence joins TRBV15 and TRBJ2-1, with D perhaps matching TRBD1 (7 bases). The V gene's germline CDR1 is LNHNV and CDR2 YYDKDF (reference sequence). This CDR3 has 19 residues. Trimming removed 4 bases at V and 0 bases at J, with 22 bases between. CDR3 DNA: TGTGCCACCAGCACCCCAGGGGGGCGAGTTTTTTCCTCCTACAATGAGCAGTTCTTC. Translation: CATSTPGGRVFSSYNEQFF.

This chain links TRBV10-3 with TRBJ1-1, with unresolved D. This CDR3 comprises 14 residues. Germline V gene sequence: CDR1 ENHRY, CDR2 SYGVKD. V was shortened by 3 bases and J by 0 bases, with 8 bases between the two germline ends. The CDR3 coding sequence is TGTGCCATCAGTGATCCGGGATTGAACACTGAAGCTTTCTTT. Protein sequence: CAISDPGLNTEAFF.

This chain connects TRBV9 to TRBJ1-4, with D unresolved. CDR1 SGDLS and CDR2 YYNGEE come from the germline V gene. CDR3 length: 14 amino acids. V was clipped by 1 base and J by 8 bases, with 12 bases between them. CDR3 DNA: TGTGCCAGCAGCGTATCGGGTAAGGGAGAAAAACTGTTTTTT. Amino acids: CASSVSGKGEKLFF.

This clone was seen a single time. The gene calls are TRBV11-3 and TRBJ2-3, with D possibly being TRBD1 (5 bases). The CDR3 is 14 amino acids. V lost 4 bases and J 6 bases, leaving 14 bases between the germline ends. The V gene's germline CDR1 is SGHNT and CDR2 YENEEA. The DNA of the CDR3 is TGTGCCAGCAGCTCCCGACAGAGACCTGATACGCAGTATTTT. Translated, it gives CASSSRQRPDTQYF.